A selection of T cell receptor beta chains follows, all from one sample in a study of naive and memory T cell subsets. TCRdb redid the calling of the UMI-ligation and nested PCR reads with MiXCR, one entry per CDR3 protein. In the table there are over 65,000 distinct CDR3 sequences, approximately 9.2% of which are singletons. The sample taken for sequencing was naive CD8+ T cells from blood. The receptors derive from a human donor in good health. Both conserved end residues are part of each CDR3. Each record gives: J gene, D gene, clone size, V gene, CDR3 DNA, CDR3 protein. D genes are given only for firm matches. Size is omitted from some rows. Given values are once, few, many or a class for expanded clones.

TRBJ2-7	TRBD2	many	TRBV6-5	TGTGCCAGCAGCCCGACTAGCGGGAGGTACGAGCAGTACTTC	CASSPTSGRYEQYF
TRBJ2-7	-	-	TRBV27	TGTGCCAGCAGTTTATCCACAGTCAGCGAGCAGTACTTC	CASSLSTVSEQYF
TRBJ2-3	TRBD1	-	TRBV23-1	TGCGCCAACGTTGACCGGGACAGGGGCCCAGATACGCAGTATTTT	CANVDRDRGPDTQYF
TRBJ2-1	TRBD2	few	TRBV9	TGTGCCAGCAGCACCGGGCTGGGACTAGCGGGAGTACACGAGCAGTTCTTC	CASSTGLGLAGVHEQFF
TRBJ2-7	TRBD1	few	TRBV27	TGTGCCAGCAGTCCACCGGGACAGGGGAAAAACGAGCAGTACTTC	CASSPPGQGKNEQYF
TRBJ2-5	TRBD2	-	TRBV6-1	TGTGCCAGCAGGGTAACTAGCGGCTTCTTACAAGAGACCCAGTACTTC	CASRVTSGFLQETQYF
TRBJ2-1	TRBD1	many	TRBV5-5	TGTGCCAGCAGCCCGGAAAGAAGACAGGGAAATGAGCAGTTCTTC	CASSPERRQGNEQFF
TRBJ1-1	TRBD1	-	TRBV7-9	TGTGCCAGCAGCTTTACAGGGGGCAACACTGAAGCTTTCTTT	CASSFTGGNTEAFF
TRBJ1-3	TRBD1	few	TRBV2	TGTGCCAGCAGTGAACCGCAGGGGGGAGAGATTCGAAACACCATATATTTT	CASSEPQGGEIRNTIYF
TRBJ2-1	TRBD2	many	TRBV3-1	TGTGCCAGCAGCCCCGGGGTGCTAGCGGAGACCTCCTACAATGAGCAGTTCTTC	CASSPGVLAETSYNEQFF
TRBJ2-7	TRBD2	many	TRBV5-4	TGTGCCAGCAGCGCCACCGGGGGGGGAAGAGAGCAGTACTTC	CASSATGGGREQYF
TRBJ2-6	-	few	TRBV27	TGTGCCAGCAGTTTATCAGCGGAGCAGGACTCTGGGGCCAACGTCCTGACTTTC	CASSLSAEQDSGANVLTF
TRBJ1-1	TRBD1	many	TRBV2	TGTGCCAGACAGGGGGCGCCCACTGAAGCTTTCTTT	CARQGAPTEAFF
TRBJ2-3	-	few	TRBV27	TGTGCCAGCAGTCCCTACCCAAGCACAGATACGCAGTATTTT	CASSPYPSTDTQYF
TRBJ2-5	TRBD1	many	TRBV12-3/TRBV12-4	TGTGCCAGCAGCGCGGACAGGGTCCAAGAGACCCAGTACTTC	CASSADRVQETQYF
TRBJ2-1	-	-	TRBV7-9	TGTGCCAGCAGCCTCTCCCGGGGGACAGATGAGCAGTTCTTC	CASSLSRGTDEQFF
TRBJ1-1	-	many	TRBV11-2	TGTGCCAGCAGCTTAGGGCAGCGGCTTATGAACACTGAAGCTTTCTTT	CASSLGQRLMNTEAFF
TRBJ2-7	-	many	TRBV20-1	TGCAGTGCTAGAGAAGTAGGAGGGCTATACGAGCAGTACTTC	CSAREVGGLYEQYF
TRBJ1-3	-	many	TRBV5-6	TGTGCCAGCAGCTTTGGGACTCCCTCTGGAAACACCATATATTTT	CASSFGTPSGNTIYF
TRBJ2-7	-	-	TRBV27	TGTGCCAGCAGCGCCCCTCAACAGGGTAGCTACGAGCAGTACTTC	CASSAPQQGSYEQYF
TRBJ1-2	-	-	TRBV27	TGTGCCAGCAGCTTCAGGGTTTTAGATGGCTACACCTTC	CASSFRVLDGYTF
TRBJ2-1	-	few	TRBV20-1	TGCAGTGCTCCAACCCCAGGGGGAGGGTCGTACAATGAGCAGTTCTTC	CSAPTPGGGSYNEQFF
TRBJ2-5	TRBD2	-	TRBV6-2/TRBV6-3	TGTGCCAGCGCGACTAGCGGGATTGAGACCCAGTACTTC	CASATSGIETQYF
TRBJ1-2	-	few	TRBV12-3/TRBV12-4	TGTGCCAGCAGTTTGGAGCCAGGGCAGGGGCTCATCTATGGCTACACCTTC	CASSLEPGQGLIYGYTF
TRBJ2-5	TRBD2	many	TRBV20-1	TGCAGTGCTAGGACTAGCGGGAAAGAGACCCAGTACTTC	CSARTSGKETQYF
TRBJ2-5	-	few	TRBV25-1	TGTGCCAGCAGTGGTGACGGGGGGCCGGAGACCCAGTACTTC	CASSGDGGPETQYF
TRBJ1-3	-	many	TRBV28	TGTGCCAGCAGCCATGCCCCTTCTGGAAACACCATATATTTT	CASSHAPSGNTIYF
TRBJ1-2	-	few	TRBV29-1	TGCAGCGTTCGACAGGCGGGAAACTATGGCTACACCTTC	CSVRQAGNYGYTF
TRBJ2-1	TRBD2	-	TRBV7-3	TGTGCCAGCAGCTCAACTAGCGGGAGCTACAATGAGCAGTTCTTC	CASSSTSGSYNEQFF
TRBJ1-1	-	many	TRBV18	TGTGCCAGCTCGCCAATCCGGGCGGACACTGAAGCTTTCTTT	CASSPIRADTEAFF
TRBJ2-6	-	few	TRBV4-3	TGCGCCAGCAGCCAAGATGGGAGCTCTGGGGCCAACGTCCTGACTTTC	CASSQDGSSGANVLTF
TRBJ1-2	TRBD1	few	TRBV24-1	TGTGCCACCAGTGATGGGAAGGGGGCCAGGGATGGCTACACCTTC	CATSDGKGARDGYTF
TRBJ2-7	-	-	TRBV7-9	TGTGCCAGCAACGCAGGGAACCACGAGCAGTACTTC	CASNAGNHEQYF
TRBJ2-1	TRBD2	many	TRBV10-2	TGCGCCAGCACCGGGACTAGCGGGAGTGACTACAATGAGCAGTTCTTC	CASTGTSGSDYNEQFF
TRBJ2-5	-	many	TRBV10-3	TGTGCCATCAGTGAGTCGACGGCAGGGCGGAAAGAGACCCAGTACTTC	CAISESTAGRKETQYF
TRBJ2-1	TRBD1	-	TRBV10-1	TGCGCCAGCAGTGTAAGTCGATTCCGGGACAGGGGAAAGGACAATGAGCAGTTCTTC	CASSVSRFRDRGKDNEQFF
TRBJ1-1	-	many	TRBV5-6	TGTGCCAGCAGCCCGGGACGGCTTGAAGCTTTCTTT	CASSPGRLEAFF
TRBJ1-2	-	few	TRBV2	TGTGCCAGCAGTGAAGGGGAGATCGAAATCCATAACTATGGCTACACCTTC	CASSEGEIEIHNYGYTF
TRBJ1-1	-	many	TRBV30	TGTGTTTTCAGGAACACTGAAGCTTTCTTT	CVFRNTEAFF
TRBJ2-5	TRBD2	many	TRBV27	TGTGCCAGCAGTTTATCGGGGACTAGCGGGAGTCGTGAGACCCAGTACTTC	CASSLSGTSGSRETQYF
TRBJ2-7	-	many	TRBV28	TGTGCCAGCAGTCCCCCAGGACAGCCCTCCTACGAGCAGTACTTC	CASSPPGQPSYEQYF
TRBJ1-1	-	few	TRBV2	TGTGCCAGCAGTGTACAAGAAGCTTTCTTT	CASSVQEAFF
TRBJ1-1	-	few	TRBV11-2	TGTGCCAGCAGTGTAGGACGGACAACTGAAGCTTTCTTT	CASSVGRTTEAFF
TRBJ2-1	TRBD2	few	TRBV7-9	TGTGCCAGCAGCCTCACCGGGACTAGCGGGTACAATGAGCAGTTCTTC	CASSLTGTSGYNEQFF
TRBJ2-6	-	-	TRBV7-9	TGTGCCAGCAGCTGGCTGTCAGGGGAAATCTCTGGGGCCAACGTCCTGACTTTC	CASSWLSGEISGANVLTF
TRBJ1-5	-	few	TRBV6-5	TGTGCCAGCAGTTACTCGATATCCGGGGGGAAGCCCCAGCATTTT	CASSYSISGGKPQHF
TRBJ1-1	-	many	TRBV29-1	TGCAGCTCAAACCTGAACACTGAAGCTTTCTTT	CSSNLNTEAFF
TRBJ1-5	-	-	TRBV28	TGTGCCAGCAGTTTGGGTGACAATCAGCCCCAGCATTTT	CASSLGDNQPQHF
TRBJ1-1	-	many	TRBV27	TGTGCCAGCAGGGACGGAAACACTGAAGCTTTCTTT	CASRDGNTEAFF
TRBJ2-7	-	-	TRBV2	TGTGCCAGCAGTGATGAGGGTTCTCCCGAGCAGTACTTC	CASSDEGSPEQYF